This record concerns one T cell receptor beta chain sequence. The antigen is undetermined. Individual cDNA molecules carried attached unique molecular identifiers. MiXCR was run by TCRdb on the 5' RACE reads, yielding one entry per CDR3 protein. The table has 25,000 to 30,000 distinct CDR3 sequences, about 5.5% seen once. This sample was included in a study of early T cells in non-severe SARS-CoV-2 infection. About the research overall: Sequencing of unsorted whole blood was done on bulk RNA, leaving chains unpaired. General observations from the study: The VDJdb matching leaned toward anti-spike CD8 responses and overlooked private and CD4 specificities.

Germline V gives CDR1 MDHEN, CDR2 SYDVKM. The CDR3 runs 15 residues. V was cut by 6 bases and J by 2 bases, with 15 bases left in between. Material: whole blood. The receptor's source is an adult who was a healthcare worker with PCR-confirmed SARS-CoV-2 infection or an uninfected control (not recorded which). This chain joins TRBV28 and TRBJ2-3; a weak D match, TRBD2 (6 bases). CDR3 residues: CASSRGRGYTDTQYF. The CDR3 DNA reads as TGTGCCAGCAGCCGTGGGCGGGGATACACAGATACGCAGTATTTT.